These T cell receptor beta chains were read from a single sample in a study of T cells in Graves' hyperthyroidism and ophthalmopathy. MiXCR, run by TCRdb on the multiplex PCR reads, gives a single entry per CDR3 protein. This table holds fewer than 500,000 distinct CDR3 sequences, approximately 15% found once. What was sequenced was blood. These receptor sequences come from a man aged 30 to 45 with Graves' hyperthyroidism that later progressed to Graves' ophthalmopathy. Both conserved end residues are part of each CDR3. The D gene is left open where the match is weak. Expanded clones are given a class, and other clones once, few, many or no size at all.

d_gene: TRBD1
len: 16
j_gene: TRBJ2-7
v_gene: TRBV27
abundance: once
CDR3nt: TGTGCCAGCAGTTTATCACGACCGGGACAGGGGTACGAGCAGTACTTC
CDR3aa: CASSLSRPGQGYEQYF

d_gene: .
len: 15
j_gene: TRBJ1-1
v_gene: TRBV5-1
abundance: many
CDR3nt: TGCGCCAGCAGCTCCGGATTACCTGGCGACACTGAAGCTTTCTTT
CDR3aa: CASSSGLPGDTEAFF

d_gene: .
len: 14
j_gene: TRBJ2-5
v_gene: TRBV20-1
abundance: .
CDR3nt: TGCAGTGCTAGAGCCCCCCGGGTGGGCAAGACCCAGTACTTC
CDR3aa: CSARAPRVGKTQYF

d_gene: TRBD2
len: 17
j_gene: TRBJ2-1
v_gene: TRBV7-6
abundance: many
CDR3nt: TGTGCCAGCAGCTGGGGACTAGCGGGGGGCCTATACAATGAGCAGTTCTTC
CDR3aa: CASSWGLAGGLYNEQFF

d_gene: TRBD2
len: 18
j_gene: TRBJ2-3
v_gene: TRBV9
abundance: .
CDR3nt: TGTGCCAGCAGCCCTCCGGGACTAGCGGGGCGCCCCACAGATACGCAGTATTTT
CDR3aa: CASSPPGLAGRPTDTQYF

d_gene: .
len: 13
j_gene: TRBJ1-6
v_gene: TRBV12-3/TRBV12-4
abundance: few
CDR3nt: TGTGCCAGCAGTTTTTCCAATAATTCACCCCTCCACTTT
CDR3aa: CASSFSNNSPLHF

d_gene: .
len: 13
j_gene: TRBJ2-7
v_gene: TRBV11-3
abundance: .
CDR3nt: TGTGCCAGCAGCTTAGGTCCCTTGAGGCAGCAGTACTTC
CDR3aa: CASSLGPLRQQYF

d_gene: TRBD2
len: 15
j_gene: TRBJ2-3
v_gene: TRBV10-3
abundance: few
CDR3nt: TGTGCCATCAGTGGACTAGCGGGGAGCACAGATACGCAGTATTTT
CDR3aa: CAISGLAGSTDTQYF

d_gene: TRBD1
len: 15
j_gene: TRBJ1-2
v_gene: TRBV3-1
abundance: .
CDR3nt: TGTGCCAGCAGCCACCGGTTAGGGACAGACTATGGCTACACCTTC
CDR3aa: CASSHRLGTDYGYTF

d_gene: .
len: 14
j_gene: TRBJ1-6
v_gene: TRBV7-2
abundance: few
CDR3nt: TGTGCCAGCAGCTTAAATTATATTAATTCACCCCTCCACTTT
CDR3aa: CASSLNYINSPLHF

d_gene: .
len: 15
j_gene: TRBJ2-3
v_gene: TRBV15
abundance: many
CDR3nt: TGTGCCATCGAGAATTGGGGTACCAACACAGATACGCAGTATTTT
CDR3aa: CAIENWGTNTDTQYF

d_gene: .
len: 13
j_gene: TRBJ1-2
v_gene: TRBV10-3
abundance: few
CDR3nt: TGTGCCATCAGTGAGTCGGGCAGGGCAGGCTACACCTTC
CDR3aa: CAISESGRAGYTF

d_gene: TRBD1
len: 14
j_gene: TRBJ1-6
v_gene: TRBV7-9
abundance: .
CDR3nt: TGTGCCAGCAGCGGAACAGGGGAGAATTCACCCCTCCACTTT
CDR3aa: CASSGTGENSPLHF

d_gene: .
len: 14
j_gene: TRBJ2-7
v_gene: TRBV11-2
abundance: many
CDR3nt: TGTGCCAGCAGCTTAGTCAAGGGTTTGTGGGAGCAGTACTTC
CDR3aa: CASSLVKGLWEQYF

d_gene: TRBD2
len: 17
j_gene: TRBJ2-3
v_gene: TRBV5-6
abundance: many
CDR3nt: TGTGCCAGCAGCTTGTCGATAGCGGGGGGCCCGACAGATACGCAGTATTTT
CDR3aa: CASSLSIAGGPTDTQYF

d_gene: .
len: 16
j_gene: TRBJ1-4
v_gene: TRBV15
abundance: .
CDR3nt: TGTGCCACCAGCAGAGAATTGCGTTCAACTAATGAAAAACTGTTTTTT
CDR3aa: CATSRELRSTNEKLFF

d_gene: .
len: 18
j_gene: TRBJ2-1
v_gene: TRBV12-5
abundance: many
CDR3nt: TGTGCTAGTGGTTTGGTAACCCTGAGGCAGGGCGAAAAACATGAGCAGTTCTTC
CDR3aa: CASGLVTLRQGEKHEQFF

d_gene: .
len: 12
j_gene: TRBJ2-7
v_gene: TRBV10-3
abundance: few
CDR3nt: TGTGCCATCAGTGCTCCCTCCTACGAGCAGTACTTC
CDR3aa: CAISAPSYEQYF

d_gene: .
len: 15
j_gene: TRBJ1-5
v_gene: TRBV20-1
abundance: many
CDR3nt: TGCAGTGCTAGGAGGAGGCCAAATAGCAATCAGCCCCAGCATTTT
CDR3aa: CSARRRPNSNQPQHF

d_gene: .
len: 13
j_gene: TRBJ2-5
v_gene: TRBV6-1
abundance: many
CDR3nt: TGTGCCAGCAGTATGCCACCCCAAGAGACCCAGTACTTC
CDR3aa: CASSMPPQETQYF

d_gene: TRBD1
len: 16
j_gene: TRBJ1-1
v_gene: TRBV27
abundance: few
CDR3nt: TGTGCCAGCAGTTTCTTAATGACAGGGCTGAACACTGAAGCTTTCTTT
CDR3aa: CASSFLMTGLNTEAFF

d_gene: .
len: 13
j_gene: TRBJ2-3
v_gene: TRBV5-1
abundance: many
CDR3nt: TGCGCCAGCAGCTTGGATACGAAATATACGCAGTATTTT
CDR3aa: CASSLDTKYTQYF

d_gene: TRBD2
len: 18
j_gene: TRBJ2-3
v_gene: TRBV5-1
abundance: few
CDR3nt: TGCGCCAGCAGCTTGGCCACCCCACTAGCGGAGTTCACAGATACGCAGTATTTT
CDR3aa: CASSLATPLAEFTDTQYF

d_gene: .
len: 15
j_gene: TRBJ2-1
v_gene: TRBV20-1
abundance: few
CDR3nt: TGCAGTGCTAGGGGGCTAGCCGGCTCCTACAATGAGCAGTTCTTC
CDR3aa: CSARGLAGSYNEQFF

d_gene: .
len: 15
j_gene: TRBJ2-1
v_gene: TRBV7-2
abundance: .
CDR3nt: TGTGCCAGCAGCTTAGTTCCAACAGAGTTAGGGCTCTGGTTCTTC
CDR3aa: CASSLVPTELGLWFF

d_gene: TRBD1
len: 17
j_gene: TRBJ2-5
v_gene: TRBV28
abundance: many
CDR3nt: TGTGCCAGCAGCAGGGGAGGCCACCGGGACAGGCCAGAGACCCAGTACTTC
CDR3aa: CASSRGGHRDRPETQYF

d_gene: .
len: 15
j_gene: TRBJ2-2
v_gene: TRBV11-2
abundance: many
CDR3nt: TGTGCCAGCAGCCAATCGGACAGAAACACCGGGGAGCTGTTTTTT
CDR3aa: CASSQSDRNTGELFF

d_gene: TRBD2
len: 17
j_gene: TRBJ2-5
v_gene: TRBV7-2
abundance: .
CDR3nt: TGTGCCAGCAGCTTAGTCGGTAGCGGGGGCGGAGGAGAGACCCAGTACTTC
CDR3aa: CASSLVGSGGGGETQYF

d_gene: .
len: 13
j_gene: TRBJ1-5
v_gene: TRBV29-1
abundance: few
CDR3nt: TGCAGCGCCACTAAGGGTAGCAATCAGCCCCAGCATTTT
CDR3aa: CSATKGSNQPQHF

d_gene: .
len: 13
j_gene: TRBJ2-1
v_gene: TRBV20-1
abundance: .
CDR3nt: TGCAGTGCTAAGGTGGATTCCTACAATGAGCAGTTCTTC
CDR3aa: CSAKVDSYNEQFF

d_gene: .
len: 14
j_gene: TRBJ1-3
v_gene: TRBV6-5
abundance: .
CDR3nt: TGTGCCAGCAGTTACTCATACTCTGGAAACACCATATATTTT
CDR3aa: CASSYSYSGNTIYF

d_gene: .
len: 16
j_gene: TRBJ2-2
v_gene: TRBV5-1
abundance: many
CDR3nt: TGCGCCAGCAGCTTGGCAACCCGGGGGTTGGCCGGGGAGCTGTTTTTT
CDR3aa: CASSLATRGLAGELFF

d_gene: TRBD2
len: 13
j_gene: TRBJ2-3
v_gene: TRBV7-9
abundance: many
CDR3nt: TGTGCCAGCAGCCGCCTTAGCGGGGGGGAGCAGTATTTT
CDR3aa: CASSRLSGGEQYF

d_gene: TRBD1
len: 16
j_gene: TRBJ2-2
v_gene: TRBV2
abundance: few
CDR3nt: TGTGCCAGCATCCCCGAAGGACAGGGGAACACCGGGGAGCTGTTTTTT
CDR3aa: CASIPEGQGNTGELFF

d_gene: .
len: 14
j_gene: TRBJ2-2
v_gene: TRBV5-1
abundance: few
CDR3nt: TGCGCCAGCTACCGGGACGTCAACACCGGGGAGCTGTTTTTT
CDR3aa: CASYRDVNTGELFF

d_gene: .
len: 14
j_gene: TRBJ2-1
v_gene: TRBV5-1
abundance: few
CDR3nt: TGCGCCAGCAGCTTGGTGACCCCCTACAATGAGCAGTTCTTC
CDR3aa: CASSLVTPYNEQFF

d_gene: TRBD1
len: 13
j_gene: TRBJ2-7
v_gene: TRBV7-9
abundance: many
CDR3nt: TGTGCCAGCAGACGGGACAGGGCTTCCGAGCAGTACTTC
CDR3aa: CASRRDRASEQYF

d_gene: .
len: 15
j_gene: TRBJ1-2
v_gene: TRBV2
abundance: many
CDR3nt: TGTGCCAGCATCAGTCACAGGGTGTTGGGCTATGGCTACACCTTC
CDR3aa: CASISHRVLGYGYTF

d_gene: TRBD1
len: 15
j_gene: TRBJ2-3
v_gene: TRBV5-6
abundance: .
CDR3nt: TGTGCCAGCAGCCGGACAGGGGGCCACACAGATACGCAGTATTTT
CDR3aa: CASSRTGGHTDTQYF

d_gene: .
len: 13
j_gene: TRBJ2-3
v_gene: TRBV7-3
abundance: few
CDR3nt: TGTGCCAGCATGGGGGGGGGGCCAGATACGCAGTATTTT
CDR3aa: CASMGGGPDTQYF

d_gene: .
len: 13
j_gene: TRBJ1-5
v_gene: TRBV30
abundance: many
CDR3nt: TGTGCCTGGAGTGCTGGGGGTCGTCAGCCCCAGCATTTT
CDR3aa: CAWSAGGRQPQHF

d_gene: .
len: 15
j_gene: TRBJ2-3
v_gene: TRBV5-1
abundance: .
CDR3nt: TGCGCCAGCAGCCCCTGGACGCGAAGCACAGATACGCAGTATTTT
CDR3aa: CASSPWTRSTDTQYF